Only one count was recorded for the clone carrying this TCR beta chain. Antigen: not known. Germline CDR1 SGHAT, CDR2 FQNNGV. Between the trimmed V and J ends, which lost 2 bases and 5 bases, there was a span of 1 base. The CDR3 is made up of 11 amino acids. TCRdb's table, derived via immunoSEQ multiplex PCR, lists solely in-frame clones and lacks some. The sample gives under 30,000 clones, just over 90% of which show up once; less than 9% is in the top ten. This specimen belongs to a study of T cells in localized non-small cell lung cancer. The study's findings and limits: Uninvolved adjacent lung showed peak T cell clonality, exceeding tumor. The study sequenced only one region of the tumor. As a result, intratumor heterogeneity could not be excluded and remains possible. In adjacent lung appeared a median around 56 of the top 100 tumor clones. A denser population of T cells in blood accompanied longer overall survival.

The input for sequencing was peripheral blood, taken before any cancer treatment. V usage is TRBV11-2 and J usage is TRBJ2-1; D remains ambiguous. The clonotype originates from a woman aged 35 to 70 with stage I lung adenocarcinoma. The CDR3 DNA sequence: TGTGCCAGCAGCTTACACAATGAGCAGTTCTTC. Translation gives CASSLHNEQFF.